These 18 T cell receptor beta chains were sequenced from one sample in a study of blood T cell repertoires in COVID-19. Clones were sequenced by immunoSEQ multiplex PCR, and TCRdb holds only the in-frame ones, with some missing. This sample has about 42,000 clones, with approximately 86% found just once. The specimen sequenced was peripheral blood. Receptors originate from a human donor in a cohort sampled during active COVID-19.

The chain links TRBV12-3 or TRBV12-4 to TRBJ2-2; D not certain. Trimming left V 4 bases short and J 7 bases short, with 10 bases between. This CDR3 is 13 amino acids long. CDR3 in amino acids: CASSSFPGGELFF. The CDR3 nucleotides are TGTGCCAGCAGTTCGTTCCCAGGCGGGGAGCTGTTTTTT.

The table lists this clone with many counts. The chain employs TRBV5-8 and TRBJ1-4, with D hard to call. V was cut by 6 bases and J by 7 bases, with 10 bases left in between. The V gene's germline CDR1 is SGHTS and CDR2 YDEGEE. The CDR3 consists of 12 residues. CDR3 amino acids: CASTFGSEKLFF. Written as DNA, the CDR3 is TGTGCCAGCACCTTCGGTAGTGAAAAACTGTTTTTT.

J is TRBJ1-4 and V is TRBV5-1; possibly TRBD1 for D (6 bases). The V gene lost 1 base and the J gene lost 6 bases, with 10 bases spanning the gap. The CDR3 has 14 amino acids. Germline V gene data show CDR1 as SGHRS and CDR2 as YFSETQ. The CDR3 spells CASSLRQGYEKLFF. DNA for the CDR3: TGCGCCAGCAGCTTGCGCCAGGGGTATGAAAAACTGTTTTTT.

The chain uses TRBV27 and TRBJ2-3; possibly TRBD2 for D (6 bases). Germline lookup yields CDR1 MNHEY and CDR2 SMNVEV (reference sequence). The CDR3 sequence is 16 residues long. The ends were cut back, 1 base at V and 1 base at J, with 12 bases in the middle. The CDR3 spells CASSLFAGRGTDTQYF. In DNA, the CDR3 is TGTGCCAGCAGTTTATTCGCGGGGCGTGGCACAGATACGCAGTATTTT.

The chain recombines TRBV4-2 with TRBJ2-3; D might be TRBD1 (6 bases). The CDR3 runs to 15 residues. Germline assignment: CDR1 LGHNA and CDR2 YNFKEQ. The V end lost 0 bases, the J end lost 5 bases, and 12 bases lay between the germline ends. The DNA for the CDR3 is TGTGCCAGCAGCCAAGATCCCCAGGGGAGAGATACGCAGTATTTT. Its translation: CASSQDPQGRDTQYF.

The chain couples TRBV10-3 to TRBJ1-4; D unresolved. Trimming took 0 bases from V and 8 from J, leaving 7 bases between them. This CDR3 is built from 13 residues. The germline gives CDR1 ENHRY, CDR2 SYGVKD. The CDR3: CAISESGGEKLFF. The CDR3 DNA sequence: TGTGCCATCAGTGAGTCTGGCGGGGAAAAACTGTTTTTT.

Sample share makes this clone medium-sized (0.01 to 0.1%). This sequence joins TRBV12-5 and TRBJ2-7; D ambiguous. The CDR3 totals 12 residues. V was trimmed by 4 bases and J by 5 bases, leaving 9 bases between them. The germline gives CDR1 LGHNT, CDR2 FRNRAP. CDR3 region: CASGSPLHEQYF. CDR3 coding DNA: TGTGCTAGTGGTTCCCCTCTCCACGAGCAGTACTTC.

The chain has TRBV28 and TRBJ1-1, with D possibly TRBD1 on 6 matching bases. This CDR3 region has 14 residues. Per the germline V gene, CDR1 is MDHEN and CDR2 is SYDVKM. V lost 6 bases, J lost 1 base, and 12 bases lay in between. The CDR3 DNA follows: TGTGCCAGCAGCCTTACAGGGTCGAACACTGAAGCTTTCTTT. It specifies CASSLTGSNTEAFF.

The chain links TRBV9 to TRBJ2-3, with TRBD2 matching 8 bases. The junction had 8 bases not matched to a gene; V was cut back by 3 bases and J by 2 bases. The CDR3 runs to 16 residues. Germline values: CDR1 SGDLS, CDR2 YYNGEE. The DNA for the CDR3 is TGTGCCAGCAGCGCCGGCGCGGGGGGTCACACAGATACGCAGTATTTT. It specifies CASSAGAGGHTDTQYF.

The J gene is TRBJ2-2, the V gene TRBV5-4; 8 bases align to TRBD2. The CDR3 is made up of 17 amino acids. Losses at the gene ends were 5 bases for V and 2 bases for J; bases not matched to a gene: 11. CDR1 is SGHNT, CDR2 YYREEE, per germline (reference sequence). CDR3 protein: CASRGTPGGANTGELFF. In DNA, the CDR3 is TGTGCCAGCAGGGGTACTCCGGGGGGGGCCAACACCGGGGAGCTGTTTTTT.

In DNA, the CDR3 is TGTGCCAGCAGCTCCGGGACAGGGCGGTCACCCCTCCACTTT. As protein: CASSSGTGRSPLHF. This chain links TRBV7-6 with TRBJ1-6; the match to TRBD1 covers 9 bases. V gave up 4 bases and J gave up 10 bases; unmatched junction bases: 5. CDR1 and CDR2 from the germline V gene are SGHVS and FNYEAQ. The CDR3 consists of 14 residues.

This chain uses TRBV2 with TRBJ2-5, with D maybe TRBD2 (5 bases). The CDR3 extends over 14 amino acids. Germline V CDR1 and CDR2: SNHLY, FYNNEI. Trimming removed 8 bases at V and 6 bases at J, with 19 bases between. The CDR3 loop reads CASSPRTGEKTQYF. CDR3 sequence (DNA): TGTGCCAGCTCGCCCCGGACTGGCGAGAAGACCCAGTACTTC. The full variable domain, rest sourced from reference TRBV2 and TRBJ2-5, is EPEVTQTPSHQVTQMGQEVILRCVPISNHLYFYWYRQILGQKVEFLVSFYNNEISEKSEIFDDQFSVERPDGSNFTLKIRSTKLEDSAMYFCASSPRTGEKTQYFGPGTRLLVL.

CDR3 sequence: CATSDSGGRVGEKLFF. CDR3 in DNA: TGTGCCACCAGTGATTCTGGAGGGAGGGTTGGTGAAAAACTGTTTTTT. This rearrangement joins TRBV24-1 to TRBJ1-4; no clear D. The V and J ends lost 2 bases and 7 bases respectively, with 16 bases between them. CDR1 is KGHDR and CDR2 is SFDVKD in the germline V gene. This CDR3 is built from 16 residues.

The chain links TRBV6-5 to TRBJ2-3, with D tentatively TRBD1 (5 bases). Germline V gene lookup returns CDR1 MNHEY and CDR2 SVGAGI. There are 15 residues in the CDR3. The ends were cut back, 5 bases at V and 3 bases at J, with 15 bases in the middle. CDR3 residues: CASSLTHGHTDTQYF. The CDR3 nucleotides read TGTGCCAGCAGTCTGACCCACGGACATACAGATACGCAGTATTTT.

This clone has just a few counts. The gene calls are TRBV7-2 and TRBJ2-7, with 9 bases fitting TRBD1. The germline V gene encodes CDR1 SGHTA and CDR2 FQGNSA. The CDR3 spans 16 residues. V lost 0 bases and J lost 3; bases outside the gene matches: 6. CDR3 amino acids: CASSLAGTGSGYEQYF. CDR3 coding DNA: TGTGCCAGCAGCTTAGCGGGGACAGGGTCAGGCTACGAGCAGTACTTC.

CDR3 DNA: TGTGCCAGCAGTTTTGCCAGGGTAGGCTATGGCTACACCTTC. Encoded protein: CASSFARVGYGYTF. The chain uses TRBV27 and TRBJ1-2; D may be TRBD1 (5 bases). The CDR3 extends over 14 amino acids. Germline assignment: CDR1 MNHEY and CDR2 SMNVEV (reference sequence). The V end was cut by 3 bases, the J end by 4 bases, with 12 bases between.

This clone was found once. V gene TRBV19 combines with J gene TRBJ1-5, with 11 bases that match TRBD1. Germline V lookup: CDR1 LNHDA, CDR2 SQIVND (reference sequence). J lost 0 bases, V lost 5 bases, and 6 bases had no gene match. The CDR3 covers 17 residues. CDR3 amino acids: CASSAPGQGGSNQPQHF. The CDR3 nucleotides are TGTGCCAGTAGTGCTCCGGGACAGGGGGGTAGCAATCAGCCCCAGCATTTT.

The chain links TRBV5-1 to TRBJ1-1; D call uncertain. The germline gives CDR1 SGHRS, CDR2 YFSETQ. Trimming took 1 base from V and 0 from J, leaving 10 bases between them. The CDR3 extends over 15 amino acids. As DNA, the CDR3 is TGCGCCAGCAGCTTGCTCGGGATACTGAACACTGAAGCTTTCTTT. Protein sequence: CASSLLGILNTEAFF.